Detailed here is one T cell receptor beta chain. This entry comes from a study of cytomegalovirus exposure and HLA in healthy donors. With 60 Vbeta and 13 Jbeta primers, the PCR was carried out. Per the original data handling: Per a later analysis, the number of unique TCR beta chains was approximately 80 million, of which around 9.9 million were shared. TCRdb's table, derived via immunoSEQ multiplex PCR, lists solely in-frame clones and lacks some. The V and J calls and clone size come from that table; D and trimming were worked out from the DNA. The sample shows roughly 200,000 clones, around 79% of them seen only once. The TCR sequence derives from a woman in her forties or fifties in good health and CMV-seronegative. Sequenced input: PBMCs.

CDR3 DNA: TGTGCCAGCAGCGCACAGGGGGCGTCCACCTACGAGCAGTACTTC. Translating it yields CASSAQGASTYEQYF. The genes are TRBV2 and TRBJ2-7; 9 bases align to TRBD1. The CDR3 has 15 amino acids. Germline loops: CDR1 SNHLY, CDR2 FYNNEI. V lost 6 bases and J lost 2; bases outside the gene matches: 8.